The 9 T cell receptor beta chains below come from one sample, sequenced in a study of OX40 agonist ivuxolimab in advanced cancers. The repertoire was sequenced with immunoSEQ multiplex PCR; TCRdb's copy has only in-frame clones and lacks some. The data hold fewer than 90,000 clones, with 88% observed a single time. The input for sequencing was CD4+ or CD8+ T cells sorted from blood, taken in a trial of the OX40 agonist ivuxolimab. The source of these receptors is an adult with an advanced solid tumor such as melanoma, head and neck, liver or kidney cancer.

The genes are TRBV19 and TRBJ1-2; D gene uncertain. V lost 4 bases and J lost 2, with 11 bases in between. The germline V gene encodes CDR1 LNHDA and CDR2 SQIVND (reference sequence). CDR3 length: 14 amino acids. The CDR3 sequence: CASSNSVSNYGYTF. The CDR3 region has the DNA TGTGCCAGTAGTAACTCAGTCTCGAACTATGGCTACACCTTC. Together with reference TRBV19 and TRBJ1-2, the CDR3 gives the full variable domain: DGGITQSPKYLFRKEGQNVTLSCEQNLNHDAMYWYRQDPGQGLRLIYYSQIVNDFQKGDIAEGYSVSREKKESFPLTVTSAQKNPTAFYLCASSNSVSNYGYTFGSGTRLTVV.

The V gene is TRBV27, the J gene TRBJ1-4; possibly TRBD1 for D (6 bases). The germline V gene encodes CDR1 MNHEY and CDR2 SMNVEV (reference sequence). The CDR3 has 17 amino acids. Trimming cost V 1 base and J 8 bases, with 20 bases left between them. CDR3 nucleotide sequence: TGTGCCAGCAGTTTATTCGGACAAACCATTGGGACAGAAAAACTGTTTTTT. Encoded protein: CASSLFGQTIGTEKLFF. The entire variable domain, with the rest obtained from reference TRBV27 and TRBJ1-4, is as follows: EAQVTQNPRYLITVTGKKLTVTCSQNMNHEYMSWYRQDPGLGLRQIYYSMNVEVTDKGDVPEGYKVSRKEKRNFPLILESPSPNQTSLYFCASSLFGQTIGTEKLFFGSGTQLSVL.

The chain carries TRBV29-1 and TRBJ2-1, with 8 nucleotides matching TRBD1. The CDR3 extends over 13 amino acids. After removal of 1 base from V and 9 bases from J, the junction contained 5 bases not matched to a gene. Germline V gene lookup returns CDR1 SQVTM and CDR2 ANQGSEA. CDR3 sequence (DNA): TGCAGCGTTGAAGTAGGACAGGGAAGTGAGCAGTTCTTC. It encodes CSVEVGQGSEQFF.

V usage is TRBV5-6 and J usage is TRBJ2-2; 8 bases line up with TRBD1. Looked up from germline, CDR1 is SGHDT and CDR2 is YYEEEE. CDR3 length equals 18 residues. V was clipped by 4 bases and J by 2 bases; unmatched bases: 13. The DNA for the CDR3 is TGTGCCAGCAGCCCGGGACAGGCCAGGTTGATCAACACCGGGGAGCTGTTTTTT. This encodes CASSPGQARLINTGELFF.

V gene TRBV30 combines with J gene TRBJ2-7, with TRBD1 identical over 9 bases. CDR3 length: 18 residues. Germline trimming cut 1 base from V and 1 base from J; bases unmatched to any gene: 14. The germline gives CDR1 GTSNPN, CDR2 SVGIG (reference sequence). CDR3 nucleotide sequence: TGTGCCTGGAGTGCCCGTCCCGGGACAGGGAGAGGGTCCTACGAGCAGTACTTC. Protein: CAWSARPGTGRGSYEQYF. Combining the CDR3 with reference TRBV30 and TRBJ2-7 gives the whole variable domain SQTIHQWPATLVQPVGSPLSLECTVEGTSNPNLYWYRQAAGRGLQLLFYSVGIGQISSEVPQNLSASRPQDRQFILSSKKLLLSDSGFYLCAWSARPGTGRGSYEQYFGPGTRLTVT.

J is TRBJ1-3 and V is TRBV9; 11 nucleotides line up with TRBD1. The CDR3 spans 17 residues. Germline values: CDR1 SGDLS, CDR2 YYNGEE. The V and J ends lost 5 bases and 0 bases, in that order; junction bases with no gene match: 7. CDR3 loop: CASSYSGTGGSGNTIYF. The CDR3 nucleotides are TGTGCCAGCAGTTATTCCGGGACAGGGGGCTCTGGAAACACCATATATTTT.

Points on this clone: The junction and the germline gene differ at one end; a read error may be behind it. The chain uses TRBV14 and TRBJ2-2, with D perhaps matching TRBD2 (5 bases). CDR1 is SGHDN and CDR2 is FVKESK in the germline V gene. There are 15 residues in the CDR3. CDR3: CANSQAPGWTGELFF. The CDR3 DNA reads TGTGCCAACAGCCAAGCCCCGGGGTGGACCGGGGAGCTGTTTTTT.

About this clone itself: The junction does not match germline at one end; this may be a read error. The V call is TRBV2, the J call TRBJ1-5; 7 bases map to TRBD1. There are 16 residues in the CDR3. From germline, CDR1 is SNHLY and CDR2 FYNNEI. The CDR3: CASREDRVGGNQPQHF. For the CDR3, the DNA is TGTGCCAGCAGGGAAGACAGGGTCGGGGGCAATCAGCCCCAGCATTTT.

This clone has only one observation. This rearrangement joins TRBV11-1 to TRBJ2-1, with TRBD2 matching over 16 bases. The CDR3 totals 17 residues. Trimming took 4 bases from V and 4 from J; bases not matched to a gene: 4. CDR1 and CDR2 (germline): SGHAT, FQDESV (reference sequence). CDR3 DNA: TGTGCCAGCAGCTCCCCGGGACTAGCGGGGGGGTACAATGAGCAGTTCTTC. It yields the protein CASSSPGLAGGYNEQFF. The full variable domain, rest sourced from reference TRBV11-1 and TRBJ2-1, is EAEVAQSPRYKITEKSQAVAFWCDPISGHATLYWYRQILGQGPELLVQFQDESVVDDSQLPKDRFSAERLKGVDSTLKIQPAELGDSAMYLCASSSPGLAGGYNEQFFGPGTRLTVL.